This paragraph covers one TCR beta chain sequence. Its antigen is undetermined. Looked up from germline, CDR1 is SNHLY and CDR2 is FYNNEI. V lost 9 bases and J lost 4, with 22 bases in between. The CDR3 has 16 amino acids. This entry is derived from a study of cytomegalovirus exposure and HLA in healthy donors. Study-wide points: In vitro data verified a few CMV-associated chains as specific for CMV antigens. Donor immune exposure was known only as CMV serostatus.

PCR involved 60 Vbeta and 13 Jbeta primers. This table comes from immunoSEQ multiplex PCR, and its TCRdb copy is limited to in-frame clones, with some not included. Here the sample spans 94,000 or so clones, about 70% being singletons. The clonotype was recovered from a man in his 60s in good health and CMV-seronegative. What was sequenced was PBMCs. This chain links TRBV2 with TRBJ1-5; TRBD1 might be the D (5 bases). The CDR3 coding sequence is TGTGCCAGTACAGCATACTCAGGGACTCAGAATCAGCCCCAGCATTTT. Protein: CASTAYSGTQNQPQHF.